The 19 T cell receptor beta chains in this list originate from one sample, sequenced in a study of blood T cells in healthy people across ages. Combining a sample-barcoded 5' primer with a J-beta primer mix, a second PCR ran for roughly 7 to 11 cycles. TCRdb re-analysed the 5' RACE reads in MiXCR, keeping a single row per CDR3 protein. The table includes more than 1.4 million distinct CDR3 sequences, 35% to 45% detected once. What was sequenced was blood. Receptor source: a young woman in good health.

This clonotype was seen a few times. V usage is TRBV20-1 and J usage is TRBJ2-3, with D unresolved. Germline V gives CDR1 DFQATT, CDR2 SNEGSKA (reference sequence). Trimming removed 6 bases from V and 2 bases from J, with 15 bases in between. CDR3 length: 14 amino acids. DNA for the CDR3: TGCAGTGCCCGCTGGCGGACCTCCACAGATACGCAGTATTTT. Protein sequence: CSARWRTSTDTQYF.

This clonotype appeared a few times. V is TRBV5-1 and J is TRBJ2-7; the match to TRBD2 covers 7 bases. Germline V gives CDR1 SGHRS, CDR2 YFSETQ. J lost 0 bases, V lost 6 bases, and 9 bases had no gene match. The CDR3 spans 15 residues. The DNA of the CDR3 is TGCGCCAGCAACCCCGGGGGGTCGAGCTCCTACGAGCAGTACTTC. Protein product: CASNPGGSSSYEQYF.

The table lists this clonotype with a few counts. The chain has TRBV11-2 and TRBJ2-5, with TRBD2 matching 9 bases. The CDR3 is 15 residues long. From germline, CDR1 is SGHAT and CDR2 FQNNGV. Trimming cost V 1 base and J 2 bases; bases outside gene matches: 2. The CDR3 DNA sequence: TGTGCCAGCAGCTTAGCAGCGGGGGGTCAAGAGACCCAGTACTTC. It is translated as CASSLAAGGQETQYF. Full variable domain (outside the CDR3, taken from reference TRBV11-2 and TRBJ2-5): EAGVAQSPRYKIIEKRQSVAFWCNPISGHATLYWYQQILGQGPKLLIQFQNNGVVDDSQLPKDRFSAERLKGVDSTLKIQPAKLEDSAVYLCASSLAAGGQETQYFGPGTRLLVL.

The chain uses TRBV2 and TRBJ2-6, with 7 positions matching TRBD1. There are 18 residues in the CDR3. Germline V gene data show CDR1 as SNHLY and CDR2 as FYNNEI. V dropped 4 bases and J dropped 0; count of bases not matched to a gene: 9. Here the CDR3 reads CASSGTGAPRSGANVLTF. In DNA, the CDR3 is TGTGCCAGCAGTGGTACAGGGGCCCCCCGCTCTGGGGCCAACGTCCTGACTTTC.

The rearrangement uses TRBV29-1 and TRBJ1-1, with 7 bases fitting TRBD1. Germline V gene data show CDR1 as SQVTM and CDR2 as ANQGSEA. This CDR3 contains 13 residues. Trimming removed 6 bases from V and 5 bases from J; junction bases left unmatched: 9. In nucleotides, the CDR3 is TGCAGCGTCGCCGAGGGGGCCGGGACTGAAGCTTTCTTT. Protein: CSVAEGAGTEAFF. Variable domain in full (rest from reference TRBV29-1 and TRBJ1-1): SAVISQKPSRDICQRGTSLTIQCQVDSQVTMMFWYRQQPGQSLTLIATANQGSEATYESGFVIDKFPISRPNLTFSTLTVSNMSPEDSSIYLCSVAEGAGTEAFFGQGTRLTVV.

This chain links TRBV3-1 with TRBJ1-6; 8 nucleotides line up with TRBD1. CDR3 length: 15 residues. J was trimmed by 9 bases and V by 6 bases; bases with no gene match: 10. Per germline, CDR1 LGHDT and CDR2 YNNKEL (reference sequence). CDR3 DNA sequence: TGTGCCAGCAGAGAACTAGACAGGGGCACTTCACCCCTCCACTTT. This codes for CASRELDRGTSPLHF.

This chain connects TRBV7-8 to TRBJ2-1; D remains unclear. The CDR3 runs to 12 residues. Germline-derived CDR1 and CDR2 are SGHVS and FQNEAQ. Trimming cost V 5 bases and J 13 bases, with 15 bases left between them. CDR3 nucleotide sequence: TGTGCCAGCAGCCCCCGACCGTTAACCCAGTTCTTC. This encodes CASSPRPLTQFF.

The chain has TRBV12-3 or TRBV12-4 and TRBJ2-3, with 8 bases lining up with TRBD2. This CDR3 spans 16 amino acids. The ends lost 8 bases at V and 5 bases at J; junction bases unmatched: 15. The CDR3, as DNA: TGTGCCAGCTGCCGAAGCCGGGGGGGCCGGAGAGATACGCAGTATTTT. Protein sequence: CASCRSRGGRRDTQYF.

In its sample, this clonotype was seen a few times. This chain links TRBV5-1 with TRBJ1-5; maybe TRBD1 (5 bases). The V and J ends lost 0 bases and 6 bases respectively, with 10 bases between them. There are 14 residues in the CDR3. Germline assignment: CDR1 SGHRS and CDR2 YFSETQ. The DNA for the CDR3 is TGCGCCAGCAGCTTGGTAGGGGAGGGTCAGCCCCAGCATTTT. Protein: CASSLVGEGQPQHF.

This clonotype was picked up a small number of times. The gene calls are TRBV7-2 and TRBJ2-7, with TRBD2 matching over 15 bases. The CDR3 sequence is 20 residues long. CDR1 is SGHTA, CDR2 FQGNSA, per germline. J lost 0 bases, V lost 0 bases, and 9 bases had no gene match. CDR3 sequence (DNA): TGTGCCAGCAGCTTAGCTGTGGGACTAGCGGGGGGTCGCCGCTCCTACGAGCAGTACTTC. This gives the protein CASSLAVGLAGGRRSYEQYF.

This sequence joins TRBV20-1 and TRBJ1-4; possibly TRBD1 for D (5 bases). Germline lookup yields CDR1 DFQATT and CDR2 SNEGSKA (reference sequence). V lost 6 bases to trimming and J lost 0 bases, with 8 bases between them. The CDR3 length is 13 residues. The CDR3 here is CSALGATNEKLFF. The CDR3 nucleotides are TGCAGTGCCTTGGGGGCAACTAATGAAAAACTGTTTTTT.

V usage is TRBV2 and J usage is TRBJ1-2; TRBD1 matches 7 bases. The CDR3 loop spans 13 amino acids. Germline V gene data show CDR1 as SNHLY and CDR2 as FYNNEI. The V segment lost 5 bases and the J segment 7 bases; nucleotides outside the gene matches: 7. The CDR3 DNA follows: TGTGCCAGCAGTTCGCAGGGGGACAGTGGCTACACCTTC. Residues: CASSSQGDSGYTF.

The V gene is TRBV20-1, the J gene TRBJ1-1; 8 nucleotides agree with TRBD1. J gave up 2 bases and V 1 base, and 3 bases lay outside the gene matches. Germline values: CDR1 DFQATT, CDR2 SNEGSKA (reference sequence). This CDR3 is built from 14 residues. The CDR3 loop reads CSARGPGGNTEAFF. The CDR3 coding sequence is TGCAGTGCTAGAGGCCCAGGGGGCAACACTGAAGCTTTCTTT.

This clonotype has a count of ten or more. J is TRBJ2-1 and V is TRBV12-3 or TRBV12-4, with a tentative D call TRBD2 (6 bases). With 3 bases removed from V and 6 bases from J, the gap between germline ends came to 12 bases. This CDR3 has 14 amino acids. Written as DNA, the CDR3 is TGTGCCAGCAGTTTCCGGGAGAGGGGCAATGAGCAGTTCTTC. Translated: CASSFRERGNEQFF.

This chain links TRBV4-1 with TRBJ2-1; weak D call: TRBD2 (5 bases). This CDR3 has 14 amino acids. Per the germline V gene, CDR1 is MGHRA and CDR2 is YSYEKL. Trimming removed 3 bases at V and 13 bases at J, with 19 bases between. CDR3 sequence reads: CASSQGSREETQFF. For the CDR3, the DNA is TGCGCCAGCAGCCAGGGATCCCGGGAAGAGACCCAGTTCTTC.

The J gene is TRBJ1-2, the V gene TRBV20-1; 7 positions agree with TRBD1. CDR3 length: 15 residues. In germline, CDR1 is DFQATT, CDR2 SNEGSKA (reference sequence). The V and J ends lost 1 base and 8 bases, in that order; junction bases with no gene match: 13. The CDR3 DNA sequence: TGCAGTGCTAGAGGTAGGGTAGGGGGCGTCGACGGCTACACCTTC. It encodes CSARGRVGGVDGYTF.

The rearrangement uses TRBV9 and TRBJ2-1, with D possibly matching TRBD1 (5 bases). Trimming left V 0 bases short and J 2 bases short, with 9 bases between. Germline V gene lookup returns CDR1 SGDLS and CDR2 YYNGEE. The CDR3 has 15 residues. CDR3 protein: CASSVVGAPYNEQFF. The CDR3 DNA is TGTGCCAGCAGCGTAGTAGGGGCCCCCTACAATGAGCAGTTCTTC.

The gene calls are TRBV12-3 or TRBV12-4 and TRBJ2-7, with D possibly called TRBD1 or TRBD2 (5 bases each). CDR3 size: 15 residues. Between the trimmed V and J ends, which lost 6 bases and 7 bases, there was a span of 22 bases. The CDR3 region has the DNA TGTGCCAGCAGCCAGTCAGGGAGATGGCATAATGAGCAGTACTTC. Amino acids: CASSQSGRWHNEQYF.

The sample holds one count of this clonotype. The chain couples TRBV7-9 to TRBJ1-1, with D possibly being TRBD1 (5 bases). The CDR3 is made up of 17 amino acids. The V gene lost 4 bases and the J gene lost 1 base, with 19 bases spanning the gap. Germline V gives CDR1 SEHNR, CDR2 FQNEAQ (reference sequence). The CDR3 sequence: CASSSSPLDSGNTEAFF. For the CDR3, the DNA is TGTGCCAGCAGCTCCTCACCTCTTGACAGTGGGAACACTGAAGCTTTCTTT.